A selection of T cell receptor beta chains follows, all from one sample in a study of cytomegalovirus exposure and HLA in healthy donors. Produced via immunoSEQ multiplex PCR; TCRdb's table is partial and in-frame only. Of over 80,000 clones in the sample, 70% to 85% were seen once. Specimen: PBMCs. These receptors were taken from a man aged 50-59 years in good health and CMV-seronegative. The CDR3 runs from the conserved cysteine through the conserved F or W. The D gene is left open where the match is weak. Size is omitted from some rows. Given values are once, few, many or a class for expanded clones.

j_call	v_call	clone_size	d_call	cdr3_nt	cdr3_aa
TRBJ2-7	TRBV28	-	-	TGTGCCAGCAGACCAGGAACCTACGAGCAGTACTTC	CASRPGTYEQYF
TRBJ1-1	TRBV5-1	-	TRBD1	TGCGCCAGCAGCCCCGGACAGGCCCTCGGGGCTGAAGCTTTCTTT	CASSPGQALGAEAFF
TRBJ1-2	TRBV5-1	-	-	TGCGCCAGCAGCTGGGCTTTGGACAGTGGCTACACCTTC	CASSWALDSGYTF
TRBJ2-2	TRBV25-1	-	TRBD1	TGTGCCAGCAGCCGACAGGGGGCCAGCGGGGAGCTGTTTTTT	CASSRQGASGELFF
TRBJ2-5	TRBV7-2	-	-	TGTGCCAGCAGCTTAGACTGGGCCGGTAGGGGAAGAGAGACCCAGTACTTC	CASSLDWAGRGRETQYF
TRBJ1-1	TRBV11-3	-	-	TGTGCCAGCAGCTTCGATAACAGGGAGGGAACTGAAGCTTTCTTT	CASSFDNREGTEAFF
TRBJ2-2	TRBV9	-	TRBD2	TGTGCCAGCAGCGCAACTAGCGGCAGACACGGGGAGCTGTTTTTT	CASSATSGRHGELFF
TRBJ1-1	TRBV7-9	-	-	TGTGCCAGCAGCCCCCATTCGACAGGCAACACTGAAGCTTTCTTT	CASSPHSTGNTEAFF
TRBJ1-1	TRBV19	-	-	TGTGCCAGTAGTATTTCGGTGAACACTGAAGCTTTCTTT	CASSISVNTEAFF
TRBJ1-3	TRBV9	-	-	TGTGCCAGCAGCGTAGTTGGCGGCAACTCTGGAAACACCATATATTTT	CASSVVGGNSGNTIYF
TRBJ2-3	TRBV9	few	TRBD2	TGTGCCAGCAGCGCAAAGACTAGCGCCTCAGATACGCAGTATTTT	CASSAKTSASDTQYF
TRBJ2-2	TRBV5-4	-	TRBD2	TGTGCCAGCAGCCTACCGACTAGCGGGAGCACCGGGGAGCTGTTTTTT	CASSLPTSGSTGELFF
TRBJ2-7	TRBV28	-	-	TGTGCCAGCAGTTCCGCCCCGGGGTCCTACGAGCAGTACTTC	CASSSAPGSYEQYF
TRBJ2-7	TRBV30	-	-	TGTGCCTGGAGTGTACAGCCACTAGCCCTCTCCGAGCAGTACTTC	CAWSVQPLALSEQYF
TRBJ1-2	TRBV6-1	-	-	TGTGCCAGCAGTCCCCCCGCAGGGCCCTATGGCTACACCTTC	CASSPPAGPYGYTF
TRBJ2-5	TRBV5-6	-	TRBD1	TGTGCCAGCAGCTTCGACAGGGTGAGAAAAGAGACCCAGTACTTC	CASSFDRVRKETQYF
TRBJ2-6	TRBV6-1	-	-	TGTGCCAGCAGTGAAGCAGCCTCTGGGGCCAACGTCCTGACTTTC	CASSEAASGANVLTF
TRBJ2-7	TRBV7-6	-	-	TGTGCCAGCAGCTTTCTGGGGCAAACAAGCGAGCAGTACTTC	CASSFLGQTSEQYF
TRBJ1-1	TRBV11-1	-	-	TGTGCCAGCAGCCTTCCGACTTCCTGGAACGCTGAAGCTTTCTTT	CASSLPTSWNAEAFF
TRBJ1-3	TRBV2	-	TRBD1	TGTGCCAGCAGGGGACAGCTCTCTGGAAACACCATATATTTT	CASRGQLSGNTIYF
TRBJ2-7	TRBV27	-	TRBD1	TGTGCCAGCAGTTTGGACAGGGTGGGAGAGCAGTACTTC	CASSLDRVGEQYF
TRBJ1-1	TRBV5-1	-	-	TGCGCCAGCAGCTTGACAGGGATGGGCACTGAAGCTTTCTTT	CASSLTGMGTEAFF
TRBJ2-7	TRBV7-9	-	-	TGTTCCAGCAGCCGAAGCTTGGACGAGCAGTACTTC	CSSSRSLDEQYF
TRBJ1-1	TRBV2	-	TRBD1	TGTGCCAGCAGTGATTTGGGGACAGGGAACACTGAAGCTTTCTTT	CASSDLGTGNTEAFF
TRBJ2-7	TRBV6-5	-	-	TGTGCCAGCAGATCTTCCTACGAGCAGTACTTC	CASRSSYEQYF
TRBJ2-7	TRBV28	-	TRBD1	TGTGCCAGCACTACAGGGGGGAGAGGCTACGAGCAGTACTTC	CASTTGGRGYEQYF
TRBJ1-1	TRBV4-3	-	-	TGCGCCAGCAGCCAAGAGGGGAGGTATACTGAAGCTTTCTTT	CASSQEGRYTEAFF
TRBJ1-4	TRBV5-1	-	-	TGCGCCAGCAGCTTGGGAGGGCGAGCAACTAATGAAAAACTGTTTTTT	CASSLGGRATNEKLFF
TRBJ1-1	TRBV5-8	-	TRBD1	TGTGCCAGCAGCAGCCAGGACAGGTTTGTCAGCGACACTGAAGCTTTCTTT	CASSSQDRFVSDTEAFF
TRBJ2-7	TRBV27	-	TRBD2	TGTGCCAGCAGAACTAGCGGGAGCTCGGGGGAGCAGTACTTC	CASRTSGSSGEQYF
TRBJ2-3	TRBV7-2	once	-	TGTGCCAGCAGCGACGAGGGGGCGCAGTATTTT	CASSDEGAQYF
TRBJ2-7	TRBV28	-	-	TGTGCCAGCAGTTTGGGAAACAGGGTGCAACTCGAGCAGTACTTC	CASSLGNRVQLEQYF
TRBJ2-7	TRBV5-4	-	-	TGTGCCAGCAGTGCTGGAGGCGCCCCCTACGAGCAGTACTTC	CASSAGGAPYEQYF
TRBJ2-1	TRBV30	-	-	TGTGCCTGGAGTGTCGCAGGGCGATACAATGAGCAGTTCTTC	CAWSVAGRYNEQFF
TRBJ1-2	TRBV16	-	-	TGTGCCAGCAGCCAATCGCCGAAGGTTAAGACAGAGCAGGCCCCGATCTATGGCTACACCTTC	CASSQSPKVKTEQAPIYGYTF
TRBJ2-1	TRBV19	-	TRBD1	TGTGCCAGTAGTAAGGGAAGGGGACAGGGGGCCGGTGAGCAGTTCTTC	CASSKGRGQGAGEQFF
TRBJ2-5	TRBV4-1	-	-	TGCGCCAGCAGCCAAGGAGTAAGCCAGACCCAGTACTTC	CASSQGVSQTQYF
TRBJ2-7	TRBV27	-	TRBD2	TGTGCCAGCAGTACGGGACTAACAGCTCTCGAGCAGTACTTC	CASSTGLTALEQYF
TRBJ2-1	TRBV5-1	-	TRBD1	TGCGCCAGCAGCCGGGACAGATACAATGAGCAGTTCTTC	CASSRDRYNEQFF
TRBJ2-1	TRBV29-1	-	TRBD2	TGCAGCGTTGAAGATCAGGGCGGGAGTGGAGGTGAGCAGTTCTTC	CSVEDQGGSGGEQFF
TRBJ2-1	TRBV7-3	-	TRBD2	TGTGCCAGCAGCTCTCTACCGGGACTAGCCGATTCCTACAATGAGCAGTTCTTC	CASSSLPGLADSYNEQFF
TRBJ1-5	TRBV2	-	-	TGTGCCAGCAGTGTAGGAGGGGGGGGAAGCAATCAGCCCCAGCATTTT	CASSVGGGGSNQPQHF
TRBJ1-1	TRBV11-3	-	-	TGTGCCAGCAGCCAACAAAAAGACACTGAAGCTTTCTTT	CASSQQKDTEAFF
TRBJ1-5	TRBV5-1	few	-	TGCGCCAGCAGCCGTGAGGGGGTTGGTCAGCCCCAGCATTTT	CASSREGVGQPQHF
TRBJ2-5	TRBV5-1	-	-	TGCGCCAGCAGCTTGGCCGGAGTCGGGATCGAGGAGCAGTACTTC	CASSLAGVGIEEQYF
TRBJ2-3	TRBV7-3	few	-	TGTGCCAGCAGCTTAAGCGCAGATACGCAGTATTTT	CASSLSADTQYF
TRBJ2-3	TRBV29-1	-	TRBD2	TGCAGCGTTGAGCGGGAGGCCCGGAATACGCAGTATTTT	CSVEREARNTQYF
TRBJ2-6	TRBV18	-	TRBD1	TGTGCCAGCTCATCCCTTCCGGGACAGGGGGCGGCGGGGGCCAACGTCCTGACTTTC	CASSSLPGQGAAGANVLTF
TRBJ1-4	TRBV19	-	TRBD1	TGTGCCAGTTCGGGACAGCTGTTGGGTAATGAAAAACTGTTTTTT	CASSGQLLGNEKLFF
TRBJ2-7	TRBV28	-	TRBD1	TGTGCCAGCAGTGGGACAGGGGGCGGCTACGAGCAGTACTTC	CASSGTGGGYEQYF
TRBJ1-1	TRBV28	-	-	TGTGCCATTACAGAGCCCTTGAACACTGAAGCTTTCTTT	CAITEPLNTEAFF
TRBJ2-1	TRBV5-1	-	TRBD2	TGCGCCAGCAGCTCCAGCGGGGGGGGGCTTTACAATGAGCAGTTCTTC	CASSSSGGGLYNEQFF
TRBJ2-7	TRBV19	-	TRBD1	TGTGCCAGTAGTATAAGACAGGGGGTCTACGAGCAGTACTTC	CASSIRQGVYEQYF
TRBJ1-2	TRBV7-9	-	TRBD1	TGTGCCAGCAGCCCCCCCGGACAGGGGCGGCCTGGCTACACCTTC	CASSPPGQGRPGYTF
TRBJ2-3	TRBV6-1	medium-sized	TRBD1	TGTGCCAGCAGTGAAGCTGACAGGGGGTCAGATACGCAGTATTTT	CASSEADRGSDTQYF
TRBJ2-1	TRBV19	-	TRBD2	TGTGCCAGTGCTAGCGGGAGGGCCGGTGAGCAGTTCTTC	CASASGRAGEQFF
TRBJ2-1	TRBV5-1	-	TRBD1	TGCGCCAGCAGCTTAACCGGGACAGGGGGCAATGAGCAGTTCTTC	CASSLTGTGGNEQFF
TRBJ2-1	TRBV7-6	-	TRBD2	TGTGCCAGCAGCTTTGCGGGAGAGTACAATGAGCAGTTCTTC	CASSFAGEYNEQFF